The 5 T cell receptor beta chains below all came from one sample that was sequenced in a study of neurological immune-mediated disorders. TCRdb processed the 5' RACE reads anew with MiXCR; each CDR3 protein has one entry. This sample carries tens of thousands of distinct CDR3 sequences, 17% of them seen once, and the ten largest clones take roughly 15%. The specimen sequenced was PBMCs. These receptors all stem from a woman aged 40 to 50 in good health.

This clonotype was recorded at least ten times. The CDR3: CASRSDWSDTQYF. The CDR3 DNA reads TGTGCCAGCAGATCGGACTGGAGCGATACGCAGTATTTT. This chain uses TRBV2 with TRBJ2-3; a weak D match, TRBD2 (5 bases). Germline V gene lookup returns CDR1 SNHLY and CDR2 FYNNEI. Trimming removed 6 bases from V and 6 bases from J, with 13 bases in between. This CDR3 is 13 amino acids long.

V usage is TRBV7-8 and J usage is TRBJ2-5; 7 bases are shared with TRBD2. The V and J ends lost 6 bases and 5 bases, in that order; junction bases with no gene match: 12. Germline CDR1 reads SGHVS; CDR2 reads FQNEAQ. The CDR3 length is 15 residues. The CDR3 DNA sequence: TGTGCCAGCAGTGCTGGGGGACTACTTCTTGAGACCCAGTACTTC. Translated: CASSAGGLLLETQYF.

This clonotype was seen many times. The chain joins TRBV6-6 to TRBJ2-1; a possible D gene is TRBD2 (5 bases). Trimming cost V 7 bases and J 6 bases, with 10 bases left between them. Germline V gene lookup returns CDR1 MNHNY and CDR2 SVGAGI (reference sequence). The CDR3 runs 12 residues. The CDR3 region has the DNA TGTGCCAGCACCGCTGAGGGCAATGAGCAGTTCTTC. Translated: CASTAEGNEQFF.

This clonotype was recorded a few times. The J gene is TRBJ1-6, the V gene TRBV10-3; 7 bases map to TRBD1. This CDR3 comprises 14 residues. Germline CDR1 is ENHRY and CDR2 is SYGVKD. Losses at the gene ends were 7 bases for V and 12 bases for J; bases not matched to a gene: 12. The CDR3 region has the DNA TGTGCCATCAACGACAGGGAAAGGGGAGAACCCCTCCACTTT. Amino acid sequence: CAINDRERGEPLHF.

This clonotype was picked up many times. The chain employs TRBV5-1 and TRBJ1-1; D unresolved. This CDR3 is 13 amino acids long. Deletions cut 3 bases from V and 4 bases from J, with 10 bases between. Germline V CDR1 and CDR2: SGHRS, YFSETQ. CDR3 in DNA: TGCGCCAGCAGCTCTGATCCGGGCACTGAAGCTTTCTTT. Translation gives CASSSDPGTEAFF. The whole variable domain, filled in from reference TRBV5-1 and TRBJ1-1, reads KAGVTQTPRYLIKTRGQQVTLSCSPISGHRSVSWYQQTPGQGLQFLFEYFSETQRNKGNFPGRFSGRQFSNSRSEMNVSTLELGDSALYLCASSSDPGTEAFFGQGTRLTVV.